These 30 T cell receptor beta chains came from one sample sequenced in a study of OX40 agonist ivuxolimab in advanced cancers. Assay used: immunoSEQ multiplex PCR; TCRdb lists only in-frame clones, some missing. The data hold some 59,000 clones, with around 90% observed a single time. Sequencing used CD4+ or CD8+ T cells sorted from blood, obtained in a trial of the OX40 agonist ivuxolimab. Source of these receptors: an adult with an advanced solid tumor such as melanoma, head and neck, liver or kidney cancer.

This chain joins TRBV6-5 and TRBJ1-2; the match to TRBD1 covers 9 bases. CDR1 is MNHEY, CDR2 SVGAGI, per germline. Germline trimming cut 6 bases from V and 7 bases from J; bases unmatched to any gene: 9. The length of the CDR3 is 14 residues. The CDR3 spells CASSRDRAYFGYTF. CDR3 sequence (DNA): TGTGCCAGCAGCCGGGACAGGGCCTACTTTGGCTACACCTTC.

The genes are TRBV28 and TRBJ1-5; D not certain. This CDR3 region has 13 residues. The V gene's germline CDR1 is MDHEN and CDR2 SYDVKM. Trimming removed 7 bases from V and 4 bases from J, with 11 bases in between. The DNA for the CDR3 is TGTGCCAGCAACTTTCAGAGGAATCAGCCCCAGCATTTT. This sequence encodes CASNFQRNQPQHF.

The J gene is TRBJ2-7, the V gene TRBV7-9; D call uncertain. Trimming removed 5 bases from V and 7 bases from J, with 12 bases in between. The CDR3 is 12 amino acids. The germline V gene has CDR1 SEHNR and CDR2 FQNEAQ (reference sequence). The DNA of the CDR3 is TGTGCCAGCAGCACGAGCACCTGGGAGCAGTACTTC. It translates to CASSTSTWEQYF.

V and J are TRBV28 and TRBJ2-5; a possible D gene is TRBD2 (6 bases). V gave up 6 bases and J gave up 11 bases, with 22 bases separating them. Germline V lookup: CDR1 MDHEN, CDR2 SYDVKM. The CDR3 contains 14 residues. The CDR3 reads CASRGGGLSPKQYF. The DNA of the CDR3 is TGTGCCAGCAGGGGAGGAGGACTCAGCCCCAAGCAGTACTTC.

The rearrangement uses TRBV6-5 and TRBJ2-7; possibly TRBD1 for D (6 bases). CDR1 is MNHEY, CDR2 SVGAGI, per germline. The CDR3 sequence is 15 residues long. V lost 5 bases, J lost 2 bases, and 16 bases lay in between. DNA of the CDR3: TGTGCCAGCAGTCAACCTCGGGACACAACCTACGAGCAGTACTTC. The encoded protein is CASSQPRDTTYEQYF.

V is TRBV7-6 and J is TRBJ2-7; 10 bases fit TRBD2. V lost 6 bases, J lost 1 base, and 3 bases stayed unmatched. Germline-derived CDR1 and CDR2 are SGHVS and FNYEAQ. This CDR3 spans 14 amino acids. CDR3 coding DNA: TGTGCCAGCAGACTAGCGGGACGTTCCTACGAGCAGTACTTC. This sequence encodes CASRLAGRSYEQYF.

As for this clone: The germline gene is not matched at one end of the junction; a read error may be the cause. This sequence joins TRBV7-3 and TRBJ2-1, with 8 bases lining up with TRBD2. The CDR3 spans 15 residues. Per germline, CDR1 SGHTA and CDR2 FQGTGA. The CDR3 DNA is TGTGCCAGCAGTTTAACCGGGACTAGAGAAGTTGAGCAGTTCTTC. As protein: CASSLTGTREVEQFF.

The rearrangement joins TRBV5-6 to TRBJ1-1; 10 bases are shared with TRBD1. Germline lookup yields CDR1 SGHDT and CDR2 YYEEEE. This CDR3 is 16 amino acids long. V trimming: 1 base; J trimming: 6 bases; junction bases outside the gene matches: 9. The CDR3 DNA reads as TGTGCCAGCAGCTTGTTGGCGGACGGACAGGGGGCTGAAGCTTTCTTT. Residues: CASSLLADGQGAEAFF. Together with reference TRBV5-6 and TRBJ1-1, the CDR3 gives the full variable domain: DAGVTQSPTHLIKTRGQQVTLRCSPKSGHDTVSWYQQALGQGPQFIFQYYEEEERQRGNFPDRFSGHQFPNYSSELNVNALLLGDSALYLCASSLLADGQGAEAFFGQGTRLTVV.

The chain couples TRBV27 to TRBJ2-1; TRBD2 matches 7 bases. The CDR3 contains 12 residues. The V gene end was trimmed by 5 bases and the J gene end by 8 bases; junction bases not matched to a gene: 3. Germline CDR1 is MNHEY and CDR2 is SMNVEV (reference sequence). Here the CDR3 reads CASSERDDEQFF. The CDR3 coding sequence is TGTGCCAGCAGTGAGCGGGATGATGAGCAGTTCTTC.

This clone came up a few times. The chain uses TRBV29-1 and TRBJ2-5, with D uncertain. This CDR3 has 13 residues. The germline V and J ends were trimmed by 8 bases and 2 bases, with 15 bases remaining between them. From germline, CDR1 is SQVTM and CDR2 ANQGSEA. The CDR3 is CSLLEDLQETQYF. CDR3 DNA sequence: TGCAGCCTCCTAGAGGACCTACAAGAGACCCAGTACTTC.

V usage is TRBV28 and J usage is TRBJ1-2; D not resolved. Germline V lookup: CDR1 MDHEN, CDR2 SYDVKM. Trimming removed 6 bases at V and 6 bases at J, with 11 bases between. The CDR3 covers 12 residues. The CDR3 nucleotides are TGTGCCAGCAGCCCTCGGGCGAATGGCTACACCTTC. Its translation is CASSPRANGYTF.

The chain employs TRBV5-1 and TRBJ1-4; a weak D match, TRBD1 (6 bases). The CDR3 totals 17 residues. With 4 bases removed from V and 0 bases from J, the gap between germline ends came to 16 bases. Per the germline V gene, CDR1 is SGHRS and CDR2 is YFSETQ. The CDR3 DNA follows: TGCGCCAGCAGCCCTGGGGGGGGCGGAGCAACTAATGAAAAACTGTTTTTT. As protein: CASSPGGGGATNEKLFF. Looking up the rest from reference TRBV5-1 and TRBJ1-4 gives the full variable domain: KAGVTQTPRYLIKTRGQQVTLSCSPISGHRSVSWYQQTPGQGLQFLFEYFSETQRNKGNFPGRFSGRQFSNSRSEMNVSTLELGDSALYLCASSPGGGGATNEKLFFGSGTQLSVL.

This clone came up once. The chain uses TRBV7-2 and TRBJ2-7; no clear D gene. Germline V gene lookup returns CDR1 SGHTA and CDR2 FQGNSA. V shed 5 bases and J shed 4 bases, with 12 bases lying between them. The CDR3 is 13 amino acids. CDR3 region: CASSPGRPYEQYF. The CDR3 DNA reads TGTGCCAGCAGCCCCGGACGTCCTTACGAGCAGTACTTC.

This chain uses TRBV5-1 with TRBJ1-3; D unclear. The CDR3 is made up of 15 amino acids. Germline V gene sequence: CDR1 SGHRS, CDR2 YFSETQ. Deletions cut 4 bases from V and 0 bases from J, with 11 bases between. The CDR3 DNA sequence: TGCGCCAGCAGCGAATCCGTCGACTCTGGAAACACCATATATTTT. Protein sequence: CASSESVDSGNTIYF. Full variable domain (remainder filled in from reference TRBV5-1 and TRBJ1-3): KAGVTQTPRYLIKTRGQQVTLSCSPISGHRSVSWYQQTPGQGLQFLFEYFSETQRNKGNFPGRFSGRQFSNSRSEMNVSTLELGDSALYLCASSESVDSGNTIYFGEGSWLTVV.

The chain combines TRBV18 with TRBJ1-2; 7 positions match TRBD1. The CDR3 sequence is 12 residues long. The V gene end was trimmed by 5 bases and the J gene end by 10 bases; junction bases not matched to a gene: 7. Germline lookup yields CDR1 KGHSH and CDR2 LQKENI. CDR3 nucleotides: TGTGCCAGCTCAGGACAGGCCCATTTCTACACCTTC. This translates into CASSGQAHFYTF.

This chain uses TRBV27 with TRBJ2-7, with D perhaps matching TRBD2 (6 bases). The CDR3 is 15 amino acids. The ends were cut back, 6 bases at V and 2 bases at J, with 17 bases in the middle. Germline V gene lookup returns CDR1 MNHEY and CDR2 SMNVEV (reference sequence). CDR3 bases: TGTGCCAGCAGCCGTGCGGGGCGGGGCACCTACGAGCAGTACTTC. This codes for CASSRAGRGTYEQYF.

The chain links TRBV10-1 to TRBJ2-2; D is undetermined. Germline CDR1 is WNHNN and CDR2 is SYGVQD (reference sequence). The CDR3 extends over 14 amino acids. Trimming shortened V by 2 bases and J by 5 bases, and 9 bases separated the two germline ends. For the CDR3, the DNA is TGCGCCAGCAGTGAGGCCCGAACTACCGGGGAGCTGTTTTTT. Its translation is CASSEARTTGELFF.

This CDR3 reads CASKGHSNTIYF. The CDR3 bases are TGTGCCAGCAAGGGGCATTCAAACACCATATATTTT. The chain combines TRBV6-5 with TRBJ1-3; TRBD1 might be the D (5 bases). The V gene's germline CDR1 is MNHEY and CDR2 SVGAGI. The CDR3 is 12 amino acids. V was trimmed by 7 bases and J by 6 bases, leaving 10 bases between them.

This clone was detected once. The V and J genes are TRBV7-3 and TRBJ2-1; 9 nucleotides match TRBD2. The CDR3 has 16 residues. CDR1 SGHTA and CDR2 FQGTGA come from the germline V gene. V lost 4 bases, J lost 7 bases, and 11 bases stayed unmatched. CDR3 nucleotides: TGTGCCAGCAGCTCGAAGACTAGCGGCGGGCGGAATGAGCAGTTCTTC. Protein product: CASSSKTSGGRNEQFF.

The chain uses TRBV29-1 and TRBJ2-7; tentative D call: TRBD2 (6 bases). The CDR3 consists of 12 residues. Trimming cost V 5 bases and J 4 bases, with 12 bases left between them. The V gene's germline CDR1 is SQVTM and CDR2 ANQGSEA. CDR3 sequence: CSVRGLAYEQYF. The CDR3 DNA follows: TGCAGCGTTCGAGGGCTAGCGTACGAGCAGTACTTC.

The chain employs TRBV28 and TRBJ1-6; D call uncertain. The CDR3 is 12 amino acids. Trimming shortened V by 1 base and J by 9 bases, and 4 bases separated the two germline ends. Germline loops: CDR1 MDHEN, CDR2 SYDVKM. The CDR3 DNA reads TGTGCCAGCAGTTTATTTCGTTCACCCCTCCACTTT. It translates to CASSLFRSPLHF.

This chain connects TRBV20-1 to TRBJ2-3; possible D gene TRBD1, 5 bases. CDR1 and CDR2 (germline): DFQATT, SNEGSKA (reference sequence). CDR3 size: 10 residues. Trimming left V 6 bases short and J 14 bases short, with 15 bases between. The CDR3 sequence is CSAPGWGPYF. For the CDR3, the DNA is TGCAGTGCCCCGGGTTGGGGCCCGTATTTT.

V gene TRBV7-6 combines with J gene TRBJ2-1, with 8 positions matching TRBD1. Germline V lookup: CDR1 SGHVS, CDR2 FNYEAQ. This CDR3 comprises 15 residues. V was pared by 4 bases and J by 3 bases, with 5 bases of the junction left unmatched. The CDR3 here is CASSSGQGNYNEQFF. In DNA form, the CDR3 reads TGTGCCAGCAGCTCTGGACAGGGAAACTACAATGAGCAGTTCTTC.

This sequence joins TRBV29-1 and TRBJ2-7, with D unclear. The CDR3 covers 10 residues. V gave up 7 bases and J gave up 6 bases, with 10 bases separating them. Germline V gives CDR1 SQVTM, CDR2 ANQGSEA. The DNA of the CDR3 is TGCAGCGCCCTACTGGGCGAGCAGTACTTC. It encodes CSALLGEQYF.

The chain carries TRBV7-2 and TRBJ1-5; 9 bases are shared with TRBD1. The CDR3 contains 14 residues. The germline gives CDR1 SGHTA, CDR2 FQGNSA. V dropped 2 bases and J dropped 6; count of bases not matched to a gene: 2. The CDR3, as DNA: TGTGCCAGCAGCTTAAGACAGGGGGGTCAGCCCCAGCATTTT. Encoded protein: CASSLRQGGQPQHF.

The CDR3 nucleotides read TGTGCCAGCAGCCAAGCCTCAGATAACACCGGGGAGCTGTTTTTT. Protein product: CASSQASDNTGELFF. V usage is TRBV14 and J usage is TRBJ2-2; the D is unclear. CDR1 and CDR2 from the germline V gene are SGHDN and FVKESK. The V and J ends lost 1 base and 2 bases respectively, with 8 bases between them. The CDR3 runs 15 residues.

CDR3 DNA: TGTGCCAGCAGTGTAGGGGGGGTGAACACTGAAGCTTTCTTT. Amino acids: CASSVGGVNTEAFF. The V call is TRBV28, the J call TRBJ1-1; perhaps TRBD1 as D (6 bases). Germline CDR1 MDHEN, CDR2 SYDVKM. The CDR3 consists of 14 residues. V was shortened by 5 bases and J by 0 bases, with 10 bases between the two germline ends.

Here the CDR3 reads CASSPQAVTYNEQFF. The CDR3 DNA follows: TGTGCCAGCAGCCCCCAGGCTGTTACCTACAATGAGCAGTTCTTC. The rearrangement links TRBV7-3 to TRBJ2-1, with D unresolved. The V end was cut by 5 bases, the J end by 2 bases, with 13 bases between. There are 15 residues in the CDR3. Looked up from germline, CDR1 is SGHTA and CDR2 is FQGTGA.

V and J are TRBV5-5 and TRBJ2-1, with TRBD2 matching over 7 bases. Germline V CDR1 and CDR2: SGHKS, YYEKEE (reference sequence). The CDR3 length is 13 residues. Trimming took 6 bases from V and 6 from J; bases not matched to a gene: 6. The CDR3 protein is CASTLPGGNEQFF. CDR3 DNA: TGTGCCAGCACCCTTCCGGGGGGCAATGAGCAGTTCTTC.

The gene calls are TRBV6-5 and TRBJ1-2, with D perhaps TRBD1 (5 bases). This CDR3 region has 15 residues. Germline CDR1 reads MNHEY; CDR2 reads SVGAGI. V shed 2 bases and J shed 2 bases, with 12 bases lying between them. In DNA, the CDR3 is TGTGCCAGCAGTTACACTGGGACGGCCAACTATGGCTACACCTTC. The encoded protein is CASSYTGTANYGYTF.